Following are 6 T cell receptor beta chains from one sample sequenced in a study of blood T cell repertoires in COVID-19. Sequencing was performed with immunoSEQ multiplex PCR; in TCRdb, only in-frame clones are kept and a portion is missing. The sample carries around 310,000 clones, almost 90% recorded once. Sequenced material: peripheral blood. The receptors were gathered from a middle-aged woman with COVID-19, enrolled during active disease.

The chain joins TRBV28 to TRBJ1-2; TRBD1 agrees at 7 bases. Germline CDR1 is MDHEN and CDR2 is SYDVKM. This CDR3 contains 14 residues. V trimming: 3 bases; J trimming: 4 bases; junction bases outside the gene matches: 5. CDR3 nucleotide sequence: TGTGCCAGCAGTTTCTGGGGACAGACCTATGGCTACACCTTC. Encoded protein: CASSFWGQTYGYTF.

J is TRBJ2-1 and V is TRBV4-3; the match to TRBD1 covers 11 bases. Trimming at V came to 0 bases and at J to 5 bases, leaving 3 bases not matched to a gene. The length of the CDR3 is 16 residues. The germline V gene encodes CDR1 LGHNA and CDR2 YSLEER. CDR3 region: CASSQDGTGGNNEQFF. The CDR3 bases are TGCGCCAGCAGCCAAGATGGGACAGGGGGAAACAATGAGCAGTTCTTC.

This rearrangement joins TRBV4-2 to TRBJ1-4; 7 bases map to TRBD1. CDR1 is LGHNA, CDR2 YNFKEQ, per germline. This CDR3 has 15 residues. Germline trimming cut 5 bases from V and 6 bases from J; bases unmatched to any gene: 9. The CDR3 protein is CASSTLGQTDEKLFF. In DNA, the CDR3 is TGTGCCAGCAGCACCCTGGGACAGACTGATGAAAAACTGTTTTTT.

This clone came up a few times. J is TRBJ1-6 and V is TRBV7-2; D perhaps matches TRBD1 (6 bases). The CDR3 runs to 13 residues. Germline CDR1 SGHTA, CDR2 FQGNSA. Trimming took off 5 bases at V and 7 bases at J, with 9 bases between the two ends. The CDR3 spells CASSLTGNSPLHF. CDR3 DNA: TGTGCCAGCAGCCTGACAGGAAATTCACCCCTCCACTTT.

CDR3 sequence: CASSYLGGANYGYTF. The CDR3 DNA sequence: TGTGCCAGCAGTTACCTAGGGGGTGCTAACTATGGCTACACCTTC. This sequence joins TRBV6-5 and TRBJ1-2; D is possibly TRBD1 (6 bases). Looked up from germline, CDR1 is MNHEY and CDR2 is SVGAGI. The CDR3 contains 15 residues. The V end was cut by 2 bases, the J end by 0 bases, with 10 bases between.

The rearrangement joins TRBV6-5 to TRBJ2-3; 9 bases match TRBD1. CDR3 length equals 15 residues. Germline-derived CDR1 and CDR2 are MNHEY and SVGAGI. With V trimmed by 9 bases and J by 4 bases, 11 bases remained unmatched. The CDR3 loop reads CASTPSGQGSDTQYF. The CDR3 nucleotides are TGTGCCAGTACTCCCTCGGGACAGGGATCAGATACGCAGTATTTT.